The next 21 T cell receptor beta chains were all read from a single sample in a study of shared clonotypes between healthy human individuals. Positively selected for CCR7, the CD45RO-negative cells used as naive CD8 cells excluded terminally differentiated effector memory CD45RA+ cells. Sequencing was performed with immunoSEQ multiplex PCR; in TCRdb, only in-frame clones are kept and a portion is missing. The sample has about 2.1 million clones; just over 90% are singletons. Sequences were obtained from naive CD8+ T cells from PBMCs. These receptors were obtained from a man younger than 35 in good health. Some clones in this sample may be carry-over from other donors' samples.

The rearrangement uses TRBV9 and TRBJ2-6; D possibly corresponds to TRBD2 (6 bases). Trimming pared 2 bases from V and 2 bases from J, leaving 11 bases between. CDR3 length: 16 residues. Germline V gene data show CDR1 as SGDLS and CDR2 as YYNGEE. The CDR3 bases are TGTGCCAGCAGCGTGGCACCGGGAGCTGGGGCCAACGTCCTGACTTTC. Amino acid sequence: CASSVAPGAGANVLTF.

The CDR3, as DNA: TGCGCCAGCAGCCTTGACCGGGACAGGGAAGCTTTCTTT. It translates to CASSLDRDREAFF. The chain links TRBV4-1 to TRBJ1-1, with 8 positions matching TRBD1. The CDR3 contains 13 residues. V was clipped by 4 bases and J by 8 bases; unmatched bases: 6. Germline-derived CDR1 and CDR2 are MGHRA and YSYEKL.

Only one count was recorded for this clone. The V call is TRBV19, the J call TRBJ2-7; TRBD1 agrees at 7 bases. The CDR3 sequence is 14 residues long. Germline values: CDR1 LNHDA, CDR2 SQIVND (reference sequence). V shed 5 bases, J shed 0 bases, and the junction held 4 bases outside the gene matches. Here the CDR3 DNA reads TGTGCCAGTAGTGATCGGGACAGCTCCTACGAGCAGTACTTC. Translated, it gives CASSDRDSSYEQYF.

The chain links TRBV5-1 to TRBJ1-5; no firm D call. The germline CDR1 and CDR2 sequences are SGHRS and YFSETQ. The CDR3 runs 13 residues. V was shortened by 7 bases and J by 2 bases, with 10 bases between the two germline ends. The CDR3 DNA reads TGCGCCAGCCGTCAAGACGGCAATCAGCCCCAGCATTTT. Encoded protein: CASRQDGNQPQHF. The full variable domain, its missing parts supplied by reference TRBV5-1 and TRBJ1-5, is KAGVTQTPRYLIKTRGQQVTLSCSPISGHRSVSWYQQTPGQGLQFLFEYFSETQRNKGNFPGRFSGRQFSNSRSEMNVSTLELGDSALYLCASRQDGNQPQHFGDGTRLSIL.

J is TRBJ2-5 and V is TRBV2; TRBD1 is a possible D gene (5 bases). Trimming shortened V by 7 bases and J by 2 bases, and 8 bases separated the two germline ends. The CDR3 is 12 amino acids. From germline, CDR1 is SNHLY and CDR2 FYNNEI. CDR3 bases: TGTGCCAGCAACGACAGACAAGAGACCCAGTACTTC. Amino acid sequence: CASNDRQETQYF. Full variable domain (outside the CDR3, taken from reference TRBV2 and TRBJ2-5): EPEVTQTPSHQVTQMGQEVILRCVPISNHLYFYWYRQILGQKVEFLVSFYNNEISEKSEIFDDQFSVERPDGSNFTLKIRSTKLEDSAMYFCASNDRQETQYFGPGTRLLVL.

This sequence joins TRBV29-1 and TRBJ2-7; 9 bases are a match to TRBD1. Unmatched junction bases numbered 6, after V lost 7 bases and J lost 2 bases. The germline V gene has CDR1 SQVTM and CDR2 ANQGSEA. There are 13 residues in the CDR3. As DNA, the CDR3 is TGCAGCGGGGGGACAGGGCCGGCCTACGAGCAGTACTTC. Translating gives CSGGTGPAYEQYF.

The sample holds one count of this clone. This sequence joins TRBV29-1 and TRBJ1-1; the D is unclear. This CDR3 is built from 12 residues. Germline lookup yields CDR1 SQVTM and CDR2 ANQGSEA. Trimming pared 3 bases from V and 8 bases from J, leaving 13 bases between. Written as DNA, the CDR3 is TGCAGCGTTGACAGTAGCAGGCCCGAAGCTTTCTTT. Its protein is CSVDSSRPEAFF.

This rearrangement joins TRBV28 to TRBJ1-2; D is undetermined. This CDR3 has 17 amino acids. V dropped 6 bases and J dropped 4 bases, with 24 bases sitting between them. The germline V gene encodes CDR1 MDHEN and CDR2 SYDVKM. The CDR3 sequence: CASSSIAAWLSGYGYTF. The CDR3 bases are TGTGCCAGCAGCTCCATCGCGGCCTGGCTTTCGGGCTATGGCTACACCTTC.

This chain joins TRBV5-6 and TRBJ2-7; the D gene could be TRBD1 or TRBD2 (6 bases each). Trimming shortened V by 3 bases and J by 2 bases, and 15 bases separated the two germline ends. The V gene's germline CDR1 is SGHDT and CDR2 YYEEEE. The CDR3 totals 15 residues. CDR3 nucleotides: TGTGCCAGCAGCTCCGGGGGCAGGGTACCCTACGAGCAGTACTTC. Residues: CASSSGGRVPYEQYF. The full variable domain, its missing parts supplied by reference TRBV5-6 and TRBJ2-7, is DAGVTQSPTHLIKTRGQQVTLRCSPKSGHDTVSWYQQALGQGPQFIFQYYEEEERQRGNFPDRFSGHQFPNYSSELNVNALLLGDSALYLCASSSGGRVPYEQYFGPGTRLTVT.

The V gene is TRBV6-1, the J gene TRBJ2-3; 9 nucleotides align to TRBD2. Germline values: CDR1 MNHNS, CDR2 SASEGT. Losses at the gene ends were 8 bases for V and 2 bases for J; bases not matched to a gene: 8. CDR3 length: 15 residues. In nucleotides, the CDR3 is TGTGCCAGCCGACTGACTAGCGGTAACACAGATACGCAGTATTTT. This sequence encodes CASRLTSGNTDTQYF.

This chain joins TRBV28 and TRBJ2-7, with 14 bases aligning to TRBD2. V shed 7 bases and J 5 bases; nucleotides not matched to a gene: 10. Germline V gene lookup returns CDR1 MDHEN and CDR2 SYDVKM. This CDR3 contains 16 residues. The CDR3 reads CASTTGTSGSQNEQYF. For the CDR3, the DNA is TGTGCCAGCACCACTGGGACTAGCGGGAGCCAAAACGAGCAGTACTTC. Looking up the rest from reference TRBV28 and TRBJ2-7 gives the full variable domain: DVKVTQSSRYLVKRTGEKVFLECVQDMDHENMFWYRQDPGLGLRLIYFSYDVKMKEKGDIPEGYSVSREKKERFSLILESASTNQTSMYLCASTTGTSGSQNEQYFGPGTRLTVT.

The chain's CDR3 is CASSEIRTATTNEKLFF. The CDR3 DNA reads as TGTGCCAGCAGTGAAATCAGGACAGCGACAACTAATGAAAAACTGTTTTTT. The rearrangement links TRBV6-1 to TRBJ1-4; possible D gene TRBD1, 6 bases. Germline lookup yields CDR1 MNHNS and CDR2 SASEGT. This CDR3 comprises 17 residues. V was shortened by 2 bases and J by 0 bases, with 13 bases between the two germline ends.

The chain recombines TRBV6-6 with TRBJ1-5, with D possibly TRBD1 on 5 matching bases. Germline assignment: CDR1 MNHNY and CDR2 SVGAGI (reference sequence). V lost 3 bases to trimming and J lost 8 bases, with 20 bases between them. The CDR3 covers 16 residues. CDR3 protein: CASSYSLRDDREPQHF. The CDR3, as DNA: TGTGCCAGCAGTTATAGTCTTAGGGACGATCGAGAGCCCCAGCATTTT.

The chain employs TRBV9 and TRBJ2-1; D is unclear. The ends were cut back, 4 bases at V and 2 bases at J, with 19 bases in the middle. The germline V gene has CDR1 SGDLS and CDR2 YYNGEE. The CDR3 extends over 17 amino acids. The CDR3, as DNA: TGTGCCAGCAGCCTCACAACGGGCAGCGCGACCTACAATGAGCAGTTCTTC. Translation gives CASSLTTGSATYNEQFF.

This chain connects TRBV19 to TRBJ2-3; 9 bases are a match to TRBD1. The CDR3 spans 16 residues. The trim removed 3 bases at V and 5 bases at J, leaving 9 bases unmatched. The germline gives CDR1 LNHDA, CDR2 SQIVND (reference sequence). CDR3 sequence (DNA): TGTGCCAGTAGTATCGTTAGGGACAGGGACCGAGATACGCAGTATTTT. This codes for CASSIVRDRDRDTQYF.

The gene calls are TRBV28 and TRBJ2-1; 10 bases agree with TRBD2. The CDR3 is 15 amino acids. Trimming removed 6 bases from V and 4 bases from J; junction bases left unmatched: 6. Germline V gene lookup returns CDR1 MDHEN and CDR2 SYDVKM. The CDR3 reads CASSLETSGYNEQFF. In DNA form, the CDR3 reads TGTGCCAGCAGCCTCGAGACTAGCGGGTACAATGAGCAGTTCTTC.

The chain recombines TRBV5-1 with TRBJ2-1; 15 bases are shared with TRBD2. V was clipped by 5 bases and J by 5 bases; unmatched bases: 11. Germline CDR1 and CDR2: SGHRS and YFSETQ. CDR3 length: 18 amino acids. DNA of the CDR3: TGCGCCAGCAGGCAGAGGGGACTAGCGGGAGGACTTAACAATGAGCAGTTCTTC. Protein product: CASRQRGLAGGLNNEQFF.

As to this clone: Other DNA sequences of this sample code for an identical CDR3. The rearrangement joins TRBV19 to TRBJ1-1, with 7 bases that match TRBD1. CDR3 length equals 13 residues. The germline V gene has CDR1 LNHDA and CDR2 SQIVND (reference sequence). The J segment lost 4 bases and the V segment lost 2 bases, leaving 1 base of the junction unmatched. The CDR3 nucleotides read TGTGCCAGTAGTATACAGGGGGGCACTGAAGCTTTCTTT. This codes for CASSIQGGTEAFF. Full variable domain (rest looked up from reference TRBV19 and TRBJ1-1): DGGITQSPKYLFRKEGQNVTLSCEQNLNHDAMYWYRQDPGQGLRLIYYSQIVNDFQKGDIAEGYSVSREKKESFPLTVTSAQKNPTAFYLCASSIQGGTEAFFGQGTRLTVV.

The CDR3 nucleotides are TGTGCCAGCAGCTCTTGGACTAGCGGGATCGCGAACACCGGGGAGCTGTTTTTT. Its translation: CASSSWTSGIANTGELFF. The rearrangement links TRBV5-6 to TRBJ2-2, with 12 bases matching TRBD2. Germline V gene data show CDR1 as SGHDT and CDR2 as YYEEEE. The junction had 6 bases not matched to a gene; V was cut back by 3 bases and J by 0 bases. The CDR3 contains 18 residues.

The chain's CDR3 is CASSRTDTRYEQYF. The CDR3, as DNA: TGTGCCAGCTCACGGACGGACACACGGTACGAGCAGTACTTC. V and J are TRBV18 and TRBJ2-7; TRBD1 is a possible D gene (5 bases). The CDR3 sequence is 14 residues long. Germline values: CDR1 KGHSH, CDR2 LQKENI. V lost 4 bases to trimming and J lost 4 bases, with 14 bases between them.

The gene calls are TRBV5-1 and TRBJ2-1; D may match TRBD1 or TRBD2 (5 bases each). This CDR3 is 14 amino acids long. The germline CDR1 and CDR2 sequences are SGHRS and YFSETQ. V shed 4 bases and J shed 5 bases, with 13 bases lying between them. CDR3: CASSQGDGDNEQFF. The CDR3 DNA reads TGCGCCAGCAGCCAAGGGGACGGCGACAATGAGCAGTTCTTC. The full variable domain, with the rest looked up from reference TRBV5-1 and TRBJ2-1, is KAGVTQTPRYLIKTRGQQVTLSCSPISGHRSVSWYQQTPGQGLQFLFEYFSETQRNKGNFPGRFSGRQFSNSRSEMNVSTLELGDSALYLCASSQGDGDNEQFFGPGTRLTVL.